Shown below are 29 T cell receptor beta chains from a single sample sequenced in a study of early T cells in non-severe SARS-CoV-2 infection. TCRdb used MiXCR to reprocess the 5' RACE reads, holding one entry per CDR3 protein. The table has some 59,000 distinct CDR3 sequences, less than 9.5% seen once. Material: whole blood, obtained at baseline. These receptors were obtained from an adult who was a healthcare worker with PCR-confirmed SARS-CoV-2 infection or an uninfected control (not recorded which).

This clonotype has more than one count but fewer than ten. This chain connects TRBV7-2 to TRBJ2-3; D ambiguous. Trimming stripped 5 bases from V and 4 bases from J, with 16 bases between. Germline V gene lookup returns CDR1 SGHTA and CDR2 FQGNSA. CDR3 size: 15 residues. The CDR3 nucleotides read TGTGCCAGCAGCGCCGAAGGCCTAAGAGCAGATACGCAGTATTTT. Protein: CASSAEGLRADTQYF. Looking up the rest from reference TRBV7-2 and TRBJ2-3 gives the full variable domain: GAGVSQSPSNKVTEKGKDVELRCDPISGHTALYWYRQSLGQGLEFLIYFQGNSAPDKSGLPSDRFSAERTGGSVSTLTIQRTQQEDSAVYLCASSAEGLRADTQYFGPGTRLTVL.

The chain links TRBV25-1 to TRBJ1-4; D is uncertain. The CDR3 is made up of 15 amino acids. The V end lost 0 bases, the J end lost 4 bases, and 9 bases lay between the germline ends. Germline V lookup: CDR1 MGHDK, CDR2 SYGVNS. CDR3 loop: CASSEYGRNNEKLFF. CDR3 DNA: TGTGCCAGCAGTGAATACGGCCGGAATAATGAAAAACTGTTTTTT.

This clonotype showed up just a few times. The chain combines TRBV29-1 with TRBJ2-7, with D possibly TRBD1 on 5 matching bases. The V gene lost 4 bases and the J gene lost 4 bases, with 11 bases spanning the gap. There are 12 residues in the CDR3. Germline-derived CDR1 and CDR2 are SQVTM and ANQGSEA. DNA for the CDR3: TGCAGCGTTGCGACAGCTACTTACGAGCAGTACTTC. Translation gives CSVATATYEQYF.

This clonotype was picked up a small number of times. This chain connects TRBV6-5 to TRBJ2-4, with 7 bases lining up with TRBD2. In germline, CDR1 is MNHEY, CDR2 SVGAGI. After removal of 7 bases from V and 1 base from J, the junction contained 4 bases not matched to a gene. The CDR3 loop spans 14 amino acids. The CDR3 spells CASKQAGAKNIQYF. The CDR3 DNA reads TGTGCCAGCAAGCAAGCGGGGGCCAAAAACATTCAGTACTTC.

This clonotype was observed at least ten times. The chain couples TRBV20-1 to TRBJ1-6; D is undetermined. CDR3 length: 13 amino acids. Trimming pared 6 bases from V and 0 bases from J, leaving 6 bases between. Germline V gives CDR1 DFQATT, CDR2 SNEGSKA (reference sequence). This CDR3 reads CSATLSYNSPLHF. As DNA, the CDR3 is TGCAGTGCCACCCTCTCCTATAATTCACCCCTCCACTTT.

The table lists this clonotype with many counts. J is TRBJ2-1 and V is TRBV7-9, with D perhaps given as TRBD1 or TRBD2 (5 bases each). V was pared by 5 bases and J by 0 bases, with 14 bases between. Germline V gene data show CDR1 as SEHNR and CDR2 as FQNEAQ (reference sequence). This CDR3 has 16 residues. Here the CDR3 DNA reads TGTGCCAGCAGCGGCAGGGTACGGGACTCCTACAATGAGCAGTTCTTC. Its translation is CASSGRVRDSYNEQFF.

J is TRBJ1-6 and V is TRBV7-8; tentative D call: TRBD1 (6 bases). Trimming pared 4 bases from V and 7 bases from J, leaving 11 bases between. The CDR3 is 14 residues long. Germline V lookup: CDR1 SGHVS, CDR2 FQNEAQ. The CDR3 is CASSSGHPNSPLHF. The CDR3 DNA reads TGTGCCAGCAGCTCGGGACACCCAAATTCACCCCTCCACTTT.

This rearrangement joins TRBV20-1 to TRBJ1-3; D might be TRBD1 (6 bases). The CDR3 consists of 17 residues. Trimming pared 5 bases from V and 0 bases from J, leaving 20 bases between. Germline V CDR1 and CDR2: DFQATT, SNEGSKA (reference sequence). CDR3 sequence: CSASRPGHGISGNTIYF. The CDR3 DNA sequence: TGCAGTGCTTCACGCCCGGGACACGGAATCTCTGGAAACACCATATATTTT.

Only a few counts were recorded for this clonotype. The chain is built from TRBV4-2 and TRBJ2-3, with 11 bases identical to TRBD2. CDR1 and CDR2 (germline): LGHNA, YNFKEQ. With 0 bases clipped from V and 5 bases from J, the junction kept 13 bases outside the gene matches. The CDR3 length is 19 residues. This chain's CDR3 is CASSQDRTSGQNFIDTQYF. The CDR3 DNA reads as TGTGCCAGCAGCCAAGATAGGACTAGCGGGCAGAACTTCATAGATACGCAGTATTTT.

This clonotype has a count of ten or more. The chain couples TRBV5-5 to TRBJ1-5; possible D gene TRBD1, 6 bases. Germline assignment: CDR1 SGHKS and CDR2 YYEKEE (reference sequence). V was cut by 4 bases and J by 11 bases, with 19 bases left in between. The CDR3 has 14 amino acids. The CDR3 spells CASSPDSQIQAQHF. DNA for the CDR3: TGTGCCAGCAGCCCGGACAGCCAAATCCAGGCCCAGCATTTT.

This clonotype was observed a handful of times. The gene calls are TRBV10-3 and TRBJ2-1; perhaps TRBD2 as D (5 bases). V was clipped by 2 bases and J by 0 bases, with 11 bases between them. The CDR3 has 16 residues. The germline V gene encodes CDR1 ENHRY and CDR2 SYGVKD. CDR3 DNA sequence: TGTGCCATCAGTGAGCCGATCGCGGGCTCCTACAATGAGCAGTTCTTC. The encoded protein is CAISEPIAGSYNEQFF.

This clonotype was observed at least ten times. The genes are TRBV20-1 and TRBJ1-1; 9 positions agree with TRBD1. The V and J ends lost 3 bases and 5 bases, in that order; junction bases with no gene match: 10. The CDR3 consists of 15 residues. Germline-derived CDR1 and CDR2 are DFQATT and SNEGSKA (reference sequence). In nucleotides, the CDR3 is TGCAGTGCTAGGTACCCGACAGGGGGTCGGACTGAAGCTTTCTTT. This translates into CSARYPTGGRTEAFF.

The rearrangement joins TRBV7-8 to TRBJ2-1; no clear D. Germline CDR1 reads SGHVS; CDR2 reads FQNEAQ. V lost 3 bases, J lost 3 bases, and 6 bases lay in between. The CDR3 extends over 13 amino acids. The CDR3 nucleotides read TGTGCCAGCAGCTTCGCCATCTACAATGAGCAGTTCTTC. Residues: CASSFAIYNEQFF.

This clonotype has only one observation. V and J are TRBV5-1 and TRBJ2-1; D is unclear. The CDR3 totals 15 residues. Germline-derived CDR1 and CDR2 are SGHRS and YFSETQ. V was clipped by 0 bases and J by 0 bases, with 7 bases between them. The CDR3 region is CASSLGRSSYNEQFF. In DNA form, the CDR3 reads TGCGCCAGCAGCTTGGGACGGAGCTCCTACAATGAGCAGTTCTTC. The variable domain in full, completed from reference TRBV5-1 and TRBJ2-1, reads KAGVTQTPRYLIKTRGQQVTLSCSPISGHRSVSWYQQTPGQGLQFLFEYFSETQRNKGNFPGRFSGRQFSNSRSEMNVSTLELGDSALYLCASSLGRSSYNEQFFGPGTRLTVL.

This sequence joins TRBV18 and TRBJ2-1; 8 bases are shared with TRBD1. The germline V gene encodes CDR1 KGHSH and CDR2 LQKENI. There are 14 residues in the CDR3. V lost 4 bases, J lost 8 bases, and 7 bases stayed unmatched. The CDR3 loop is CASSQGQEWDEQFF. The CDR3 bases are TGTGCCAGCTCACAGGGACAGGAATGGGATGAGCAGTTCTTC.

Many counts were recorded for this clonotype. The V and J genes are TRBV12-3 or TRBV12-4 and TRBJ2-3, with 10 bases matching TRBD2. The CDR3 spans 15 residues. Losses at the gene ends were 1 base for V and 5 bases for J; bases not matched to a gene: 3. The CDR3 is CASSLGLAGVDTQYF. CDR3 DNA sequence: TGTGCCAGCAGTTTAGGCCTAGCGGGGGTAGATACGCAGTATTTT.

This clonotype was seen more than once but under ten times. The rearrangement uses TRBV5-1 and TRBJ1-6, with TRBD1 matching 7 bases. This CDR3 comprises 17 residues. Trimming cost V 4 bases and J 0 bases; bases outside gene matches: 7. The germline V gene has CDR1 SGHRS and CDR2 YFSETQ. The CDR3, as DNA: TGCGCCAGCAGCAGGACAGGTTCTAGCTCCTATAATTCACCCCTCCACTTT. Encoded protein: CASSRTGSSSYNSPLHF.

In this sample, this clonotype turned up a few times. The chain links TRBV29-1 to TRBJ2-7; D could derive from TRBD1 or TRBD2 (5 bases each). Germline V gives CDR1 SQVTM, CDR2 ANQGSEA. CDR3 length equals 14 residues. V shed 6 bases and J shed 7 bases, with 22 bases lying between them. CDR3 sequence reads: CSVQFGTYAEEQYF. In nucleotides, the CDR3 is TGCAGCGTCCAATTCGGGACCTACGCGGAAGAGCAGTACTTC.

This clonotype was recorded at least ten times. The chain is built from TRBV7-2 and TRBJ2-7; tentative D call: TRBD2 (6 bases). Trimming shortened V by 7 bases and J by 5 bases, and 18 bases separated the two germline ends. This CDR3 is built from 14 residues. In germline, CDR1 is SGHTA, CDR2 FQGNSA. CDR3 sequence (DNA): TGTGCCAGCACCTCTTGGGGCGGGGCGAACGAGCAGTACTTC. Translation gives CASTSWGGANEQYF.

About this clonotype itself: Because it lacks the conserved phenylalanine or tryptophan at the end, this CDR3 is likely a read error. The chain employs TRBV5-6 and TRBJ2-3, with D possibly being TRBD2 (5 bases). V was trimmed by 1 base and J by 3 bases, leaving 9 bases between them. Germline V gene data show CDR1 as SGHDT and CDR2 as YYEEEE. The CDR3 extends over 14 amino acids. CDR3 residues: CASSLRGATDTQYL. The CDR3, as DNA: TGTGCCAGCAGCTTGCGGGGTGCTACAGATACGCAGTATCTT.

The sample holds many counts of this clonotype. The V call is TRBV9, the J call TRBJ1-2; D gene uncertain. V dropped 0 bases and J dropped 5 bases, with 5 bases sitting between them. Germline loops: CDR1 SGDLS, CDR2 YYNGEE. CDR3 length: 12 residues. CDR3 in amino acids: CASSVDDYGYTF. CDR3 DNA sequence: TGTGCCAGCAGCGTAGATGATTATGGCTACACCTTC.

This clonotype was recorded many times. The rearrangement links TRBV19 to TRBJ2-5, with D perhaps TRBD1 or TRBD2 (5 bases each). CDR1 and CDR2 (germline): LNHDA, SQIVND (reference sequence). V gave up 4 bases and J gave up 1 base, with 13 bases separating them. This CDR3 contains 15 residues. The CDR3 coding sequence is TGTGCCAGTAGTACCCGGGACGGAACCCAAGAGACCCAGTACTTC. Its protein is CASSTRDGTQETQYF.

This clonotype has a handful of counts. The V and J genes are TRBV9 and TRBJ2-2; 11 bases are shared with TRBD1. CDR1 is SGDLS, CDR2 YYNGEE, per germline. Unmatched junction bases numbered 2, after V lost 2 bases and J lost 5 bases. The CDR3 has 15 residues. CDR3 amino acids: CASSVGTGGTGELFF. Written as DNA, the CDR3 is TGTGCCAGCAGCGTTGGGACAGGGGGTACCGGGGAGCTGTTTTTT.

This clonotype was recorded at least ten times. This chain uses TRBV9 with TRBJ2-1; possible D gene TRBD2, 7 bases. CDR3 length: 14 amino acids. CDR1 and CDR2 (germline): SGDLS, YYNGEE. V was clipped by 4 bases and J by 12 bases, with 20 bases between them. CDR3 protein: CASSSRWGGTPQFF. CDR3 nucleotides: TGTGCCAGCAGCAGTCGGTGGGGGGGCACCCCGCAGTTCTTC.

The chain links TRBV20-1 to TRBJ2-7; D is uncertain. The CDR3 is made up of 15 amino acids. Germline CDR1 reads DFQATT; CDR2 reads SNEGSKA (reference sequence). Between the trimmed V and J ends, which lost 0 bases and 3 bases, there was a span of 15 bases. For the CDR3, the DNA is TGCAGTGCTAGAGACCCAGTGGACCAAAACTACGAGCAGTACTTC. Protein product: CSARDPVDQNYEQYF.

This clonotype appeared a few times. The chain links TRBV6-2 or TRBV6-3 to TRBJ2-7; 13 positions agree with TRBD2. Germline values: CDR1 MNHEY, CDR2 SVGEGT. The V gene end was trimmed by 2 bases and the J gene end by 1 base; junction bases not matched to a gene: 5. CDR3 length: 17 residues. The CDR3, as DNA: TGTGCCAGCAGTTACAAAGGACTAGCGGGAGAATCCTACGAGCAGTACTTC. Its translation is CASSYKGLAGESYEQYF.

This clonotype was seen a few times. The rearrangement links TRBV29-1 to TRBJ2-1; 10 positions agree with TRBD2. Germline V gene data show CDR1 as SQVTM and CDR2 as ANQGSEA. This CDR3 spans 13 amino acids. The trim removed 5 bases at V and 3 bases at J, leaving 1 base unmatched. In DNA form, the CDR3 reads TGCAGCGTTACTAGCGGGGTCTACAATGAGCAGTTCTTC. Its protein is CSVTSGVYNEQFF.

The chain is built from TRBV6-6 and TRBJ1-5; the D is unclear. The CDR3 runs to 13 residues. Germline CDR1 and CDR2: MNHNY and SVGAGI (reference sequence). V was trimmed by 2 bases and J by 6 bases, leaving 8 bases between them. The CDR3 spells CASSYVGGQPQHF. CDR3 bases: TGTGCCAGCAGTTACGTGGGTGGTCAGCCCCAGCATTTT.

This sequence joins TRBV4-1 and TRBJ2-1; 10 bases are shared with TRBD2. This CDR3 is 14 amino acids long. J was trimmed by 6 bases and V by 4 bases; bases with no gene match: 3. Germline V CDR1 and CDR2: MGHRA, YSYEKL. The CDR3 reads CASSPRTSGNEQFF. CDR3 DNA sequence: TGCGCCAGCAGCCCCCGGACTAGCGGCAATGAGCAGTTCTTC.